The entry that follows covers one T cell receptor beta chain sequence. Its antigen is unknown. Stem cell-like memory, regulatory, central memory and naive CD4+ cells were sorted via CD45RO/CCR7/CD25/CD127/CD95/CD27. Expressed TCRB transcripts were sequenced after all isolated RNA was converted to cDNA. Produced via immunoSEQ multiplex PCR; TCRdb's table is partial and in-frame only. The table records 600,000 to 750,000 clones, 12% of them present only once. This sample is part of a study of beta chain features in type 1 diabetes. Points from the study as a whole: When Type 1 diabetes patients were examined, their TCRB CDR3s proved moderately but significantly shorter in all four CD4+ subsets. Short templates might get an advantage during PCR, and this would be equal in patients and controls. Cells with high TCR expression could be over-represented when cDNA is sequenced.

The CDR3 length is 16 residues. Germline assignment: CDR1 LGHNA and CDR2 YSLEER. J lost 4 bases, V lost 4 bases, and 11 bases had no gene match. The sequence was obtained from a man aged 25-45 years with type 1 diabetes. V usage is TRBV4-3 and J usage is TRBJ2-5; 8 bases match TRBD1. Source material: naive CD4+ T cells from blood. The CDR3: CASSPSGGPQPETQYF. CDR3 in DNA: TGCGCCAGCAGCCCCTCAGGGGGCCCTCAGCCAGAGACCCAGTACTTC.